These 23 T cell receptor beta chains share one sample of origin, sequenced in a study of T-cell memory formation after mild COVID-19 (TCRdb year 2021). Receptors were amplified or captured by 5' RACE. Sequencing was performed on an Illumina NovaSeq 6000. TCRdb cleaned the public reads at Q25 with fastp, built clones with MiXCR and kept in-frame beta chains. A single entry per CDR3 protein holds the most common genes and DNA from its merged rows. The sample has about 440,000 distinct CDR3 sequences on record, 15% to 20% of them singletons. The top ten hold roughly 8.4% of the sample. Sequencing was done on a sample of PBMCs or a T cell subset sorted from them (not recorded which). Receptors were obtained from an adult woman who had mild COVID-19 (a few samples of this study predate the infection). The sample titles of this study are shuffled in the database, so cell type and time point are left out; the donor was told from shared clones.

This clonotype occurred a few times. This chain connects TRBV5-5 to TRBJ2-7; 10 bases are shared with TRBD2. Trimming at V came to 5 bases and at J to 2 bases, leaving 4 bases not matched to a gene. CDR3 size: 14 residues. CDR1 is SGHKS and CDR2 is YYEKEE in the germline V gene (reference sequence). The CDR3 nucleotides are TGTGCCAGCAGGAGACTAGCGGGTCCCTACGAGCAGTACTTC. Translated, it gives CASRRLAGPYEQYF. The full variable domain, with the rest looked up from reference TRBV5-5 and TRBJ2-7, is DAGVTQSPTHLIKTRGQQVTLRCSPISGHKSVSWYQQVLGQGPQFIFQYYEKEERGRGNFPDRFSARQFPNYSSELNVNALLLGDSALYLCASRRLAGPYEQYFGPGTRLTVT.

This clonotype was seen a few times. The chain recombines TRBV5-3 with TRBJ1-5; the D is unclear. TRBV5-3 is an ORF, with its function uncertain. CDR3 length equals 12 residues. With 3 bases removed from V and 4 bases from J, the gap between germline ends came to 5 bases. CDR3 sequence reads: CARSCPNQPQHF. CDR3 nucleotide sequence: TGTGCCAGAAGCTGCCCAAATCAGCCCCAGCATTTT.

This clonotype has more than one count but fewer than ten. The rearrangement joins TRBV2 to TRBJ1-4; D is ambiguous. V was pared by 0 bases and J by 12 bases, with 11 bases between. This CDR3 has 13 amino acids. The germline CDR1 and CDR2 sequences are SNHLY and FYNNEI. The CDR3 sequence is CASSEALKSELFF. CDR3 nucleotides: TGTGCCAGCAGTGAAGCCCTTAAGTCGGAACTGTTTTTT.

This clonotype was picked up a small number of times. The rearrangement uses TRBV5-1 and TRBJ1-2; 7 bases line up with TRBD1. The ends lost 2 bases at V and 8 bases at J; junction bases unmatched: 18. Germline CDR1 SGHRS, CDR2 YFSETQ. The CDR3 runs 17 residues. As DNA, the CDR3 is TGCGCCAGCAGCTTATGGGACAGAGTCGTCAGTCCGGTCGGCTACACCTTC. Protein sequence: CASSLWDRVVSPVGYTF.

This sequence joins TRBV9 and TRBJ2-1; D might be TRBD1 or TRBD2, each matching 5 bases. There are 13 residues in the CDR3. V was cut by 4 bases and J by 15 bases, with 20 bases left in between. The germline V gene encodes CDR1 SGDLS and CDR2 YYNGEE. CDR3 amino acids: CASSTRDLTSPFF. In nucleotides, the CDR3 is TGTGCCAGCAGCACCCGGGACCTTACCAGTCCGTTCTTC.

This clonotype was picked up a small number of times. The chain joins TRBV7-9 to TRBJ1-2; 7 bases match TRBD1. J gave up 3 bases and V 5 bases, and 9 bases lay outside the gene matches. Germline V lookup: CDR1 SEHNR, CDR2 FQNEAQ (reference sequence). The CDR3 runs 15 residues. The CDR3 DNA reads TGTGCCAGCAGCCTCCCAGGGGGGGGCTACTATGGCTACACCTTC. This codes for CASSLPGGGYYGYTF.

V is TRBV7-6 and J is TRBJ2-7; tentative D call: TRBD1 (8 bases). The CDR3 has 14 residues. The germline V gene has CDR1 SGHVS and CDR2 FNYEAQ. Trimming cost V 5 bases and J 3 bases, with 14 bases left between them. The CDR3 DNA sequence: TGTGCCAGCAGCGAATACAGGGGGGGCTACGAGCAGTACTTC. This codes for CASSEYRGGYEQYF. Variable domain in full (rest from reference TRBV7-6 and TRBJ2-7): GAGVSQSPRYKVTKRGQDVALRCDPISGHVSLYWYRQALGQGPEFLTYFNYEAQQDKSGLPNDRFSAERPEGSISTLTIQRTEQRDSAMYRCASSEYRGGYEQYFGPGTRLTVT.

The CDR3 sequence is CATSRRDRGGSPNTEAFF. CDR3 sequence (DNA): TGTGCCACCAGCAGAAGAGATCGGGGGGGCTCCCCTAACACTGAAGCTTTCTTT. The chain links TRBV15 to TRBJ1-1; perhaps TRBD1 as D (6 bases). V gave up 2 bases and J gave up 2 bases, with 21 bases separating them. The germline V gene encodes CDR1 LNHNV and CDR2 YYDKDF (reference sequence). The CDR3 has 18 amino acids. Filled out from reference TRBV15 and TRBJ1-1, the complete variable domain reads DAMVIQNPRYQVTQFGKPVTLSCSQTLNHNVMYWYQQKSSQAPKLLFHYYDKDFNNEADTPDNFQSRRPNTSFCFLDIRSPGLGDTAMYLCATSRRDRGGSPNTEAFFGQGTRLTVV.

This clonotype was detected only a few times. The chain has TRBV24-1 and TRBJ2-1, with 9 nucleotides matching TRBD1. Germline lookup yields CDR1 KGHDR and CDR2 SFDVKD. With 5 bases clipped from V and 13 bases from J, the junction kept 8 bases outside the gene matches. The CDR3 is 13 residues long. CDR3 sequence reads: CATSVGEDRGQFF. The DNA of the CDR3 is TGTGCCACCAGTGTAGGTGAGGACAGGGGTCAGTTCTTC.

The rearrangement uses TRBV12-3 or TRBV12-4 and TRBJ2-7, with 9 positions matching TRBD1. Trimming cost V 3 bases and J 2 bases; bases outside gene matches: 5. This CDR3 spans 15 amino acids. Here the CDR3 DNA reads TGTGCCAGCAGTTTGGGACAGGGCAGGACCTACGAGCAGTACTTC. The encoded protein is CASSLGQGRTYEQYF.

The chain is built from TRBV12-3 or TRBV12-4 and TRBJ1-1; D is uncertain. V was cut by 3 bases and J by 6 bases, with 17 bases left in between. This CDR3 is built from 15 residues. CDR3 sequence (DNA): TGTGCCAGCAGTTTCGCGGGTCTCGGAGGGCCTGAAGCTTTCTTT. This codes for CASSFAGLGGPEAFF.

A few counts support this clonotype. The J gene is TRBJ2-5, the V gene TRBV7-8; D remains ambiguous. V was cut by 1 base and J by 2 bases, with 11 bases left in between. This CDR3 spans 15 amino acids. The germline V gene encodes CDR1 SGHVS and CDR2 FQNEAQ. The CDR3 DNA is TGTGCCAGCAGCTTAGAAGCAGGTGGTCAAGAGACCCAGTACTTC. This translates into CASSLEAGGQETQYF.

This CDR3 is CSARVHRGSEQYF. The CDR3 DNA is TGCAGTGCTAGAGTCCACAGGGGTTCCGAGCAGTACTTC. The chain combines TRBV20-1 with TRBJ2-7; 7 bases map to TRBD1. V lost 1 base to trimming and J lost 6 bases; unmatched junction nucleotides: 6. The CDR3 length is 13 residues. The germline V gene encodes CDR1 DFQATT and CDR2 SNEGSKA (reference sequence).

The chain has TRBV12-3 or TRBV12-4 and TRBJ2-7, with 10 bases lining up with TRBD1. Trimming cost V 4 bases and J 7 bases; bases outside gene matches: 10. The CDR3 length is 15 residues. CDR3 loop: CASSSLGQGVREQYF. In DNA, the CDR3 is TGTGCCAGCAGTTCCCTCGGACAGGGGGTAAGGGAGCAGTACTTC.

This chain links TRBV4-1 with TRBJ2-2; no firm D call. The length of the CDR3 is 15 residues. The V gene's germline CDR1 is MGHRA and CDR2 YSYEKL. Deletions cut 0 bases from V and 4 bases from J, with 9 bases between. CDR3 sequence: CASSQDGRPTGELFF. Here the CDR3 DNA reads TGCGCCAGCAGCCAAGATGGGCGCCCCACCGGGGAGCTGTTTTTT.

This clonotype was found a few times. This chain uses TRBV29-1 with TRBJ1-1, with 7 bases matching TRBD1. From germline, CDR1 is SQVTM and CDR2 ANQGSEA. Trimming cost V 1 base and J 3 bases; bases outside gene matches: 2. The CDR3 is 13 residues long. The CDR3 coding sequence is TGCAGCGTTGAAGTTGACAGGGACACTGAAGCTTTCTTT. Amino acids: CSVEVDRDTEAFF.

The rearrangement links TRBV19 to TRBJ2-3; 11 positions agree with TRBD2. Looked up from germline, CDR1 is LNHDA and CDR2 is SQIVND (reference sequence). With V trimmed by 6 bases and J by 2 bases, 4 bases remained unmatched. CDR3 length: 15 residues. The chain's CDR3 is CASRLAGGDTDTQYF. CDR3 in DNA: TGTGCCAGTAGGCTAGCGGGAGGAGACACAGATACGCAGTATTTT.

V is TRBV9 and J is TRBJ2-5, with TRBD1 matching over 10 bases. The CDR3 extends over 15 amino acids. Germline assignment: CDR1 SGDLS and CDR2 YYNGEE. Losses at the gene ends were 0 bases for V and 4 bases for J; bases not matched to a gene: 3. This CDR3 is CASSVGDRGGETQYF. The CDR3 DNA reads as TGTGCCAGCAGCGTAGGGGACAGGGGTGGAGAGACCCAGTACTTC.

CDR3 nucleotides: TGTGCCAGCTCAACGCGACTAGCGAGTACAGATACGCAGTATTTT. As protein: CASSTRLASTDTQYF. The chain uses TRBV18 and TRBJ2-3, with TRBD2 matching over 8 bases. V trimming: 5 bases; J trimming: 3 bases; junction bases outside the gene matches: 7. The CDR3 has 15 amino acids. Germline loops: CDR1 KGHSH, CDR2 LQKENI.

The table lists this clonotype with a few counts. This chain uses TRBV24-1 with TRBJ2-3, with a weak D call TRBD1 (6 bases). The CDR3 covers 17 residues. Germline V gene lookup returns CDR1 KGHDR and CDR2 SFDVKD. V was shortened by 4 bases and J by 6 bases, with 22 bases between the two germline ends. The CDR3 coding sequence is TGTGCCACCAGTGAACCCCTTGGCCCCACAGGGCGGGATACGCAGTATTTT. Translated: CATSEPLGPTGRDTQYF.

The rearrangement joins TRBV12-3 or TRBV12-4 to TRBJ2-5, with 9 bases that match TRBD1. The junction had 7 bases not matched to a gene; V was cut back by 6 bases and J by 5 bases. This CDR3 region has 14 residues. The CDR3 nucleotides read TGTGCCAGCAGGCACAGGGGGCTTACGGAGACCCAGTACTTC. This translates into CASRHRGLTETQYF.

Notes on this clonotype: A junction boundary mismatches the germline segment, possibly from a read error. V gene TRBV7-8 combines with J gene TRBJ2-1; D not resolved. Per germline, CDR1 SGHVS and CDR2 FQNEAQ. This CDR3 has 12 residues. Written as DNA, the CDR3 is TGTGCCAGCAGCACCTACCCGGCCCCCGTGGTCTTC. Protein: CASSTYPAPVVF.

This clonotype was detected only a few times. The V call is TRBV10-3, the J call TRBJ2-3; D gene uncertain. V was cut by 2 bases and J by 5 bases, with 11 bases left in between. This CDR3 spans 14 amino acids. Germline CDR1 is ENHRY and CDR2 is SYGVKD. The CDR3 DNA reads TGTGCCATCAGTGAGCCTCCCTTGGGAGATACGCAGTATTTT. This codes for CAISEPPLGDTQYF.